A selection of T cell receptor beta chains follows, all from one sample in a study of beta chain features in type 1 diabetes. The assay was immunoSEQ multiplex PCR, and TCRdb's table has in-frame clones only and misses some. Among roughly 450,000 clones, roughly 13% were seen once, and the ten largest hold roughly 0.033%. Sequencing used naive CD4+ T cells from blood. The receptor set was obtained from a man aged 30 to 45 in good health. CDR3s include the opening cysteine and the closing phenylalanine or tryptophan. D genes are given only for firm matches. Clone sizes are given selectively: once, few, many, or a class where the clone is expanded.

V gene	J gene	D gene	clone size	CDR3 DNA	CDR3 protein
TRBV11-2	TRBJ1-1	-	-	TGTGCCAGCAGCTTAGGTTTACCTAATGGAGCTTTCTTT	CASSLGLPNGAFF
TRBV5-1	TRBJ1-1	-	-	TGCGCCAGCAGCTTGGGAAAGAGGGACACTGAAGCTTTCTTT	CASSLGKRDTEAFF
TRBV7-9	TRBJ1-6	-	few	TGTGCCAGCAGCCGAGGGCAACAAGCTTCACCCCTCCACTTT	CASSRGQQASPLHF
TRBV29-1	TRBJ2-1	TRBD2	few	TGCAGCGTTGAAGACCTCCTAGCGGGAGTGCGGGAGCAGTTCTTC	CSVEDLLAGVREQFF
TRBV5-1	TRBJ2-3	TRBD2	-	TGCGCCAGCAGCTCTGAGCAAAGCGGGGGGCTAAGCACAGATACGCAGTATTTT	CASSSEQSGGLSTDTQYF
TRBV15	TRBJ2-3	-	-	TGTGCCACCAGCAGAGCTAGGGATACGCAGTATTTT	CATSRARDTQYF
TRBV7-2	TRBJ2-3	TRBD2	few	TGTGCCAGCAGCTTCGTAGCGGGGGCGGCAGTGGATACGCAGTATTTT	CASSFVAGAAVDTQYF
TRBV19	TRBJ2-7	-	few	TGTGCCAGTAGTGTCGCATACAGGAGCTACGCCTACGAGCAGTACTTC	CASSVAYRSYAYEQYF
TRBV20-1	TRBJ2-1	-	few	TGCAGTGCTACCAGGGCCGGTGAGCAGTTCTTC	CSATRAGEQFF
TRBV29-1	TRBJ1-1	TRBD1	few	TGCAGCGCCTCGAAGGGGGCTTTGGGCACTGAAGCTTTCTTT	CSASKGALGTEAFF
TRBV7-3	TRBJ2-3	TRBD2	-	TGTGCCAGCAGCTTAGAGTTGCTAGCGGGAGGTCCAGATACGCAGTATTTT	CASSLELLAGGPDTQYF
TRBV7-9	TRBJ2-1	TRBD2	few	TGTGCCAGCAGCGCGGGACTAGCGGGAGAGGAGCAGTTCTTC	CASSAGLAGEEQFF
TRBV10-3	TRBJ2-7	-	-	TGTGCCATCACAACAGCCTACGAGCAGTACTTC	CAITTAYEQYF
TRBV7-9	TRBJ2-3	TRBD2	-	TGTGCCAGCAGCTTAGGACTAGCGGAAGATACGCAGTATTTT	CASSLGLAEDTQYF
TRBV9	TRBJ2-5	TRBD2	few	TGTGCCAGCAGCGTAGCGGGTAGTCTAGCGGTCCAAGAGACCCAGTACTTC	CASSVAGSLAVQETQYF
TRBV9	TRBJ2-5	-	few	TGTGCCAGCAGCGCCAGCCGGCAAGAGACCCAGTACTTC	CASSASRQETQYF
TRBV7-2	TRBJ2-7	-	-	TGTGCCAGCAGCTCGGGCTGGGACTACGAGCAGTACTTC	CASSSGWDYEQYF
TRBV7-3	TRBJ2-3	-	-	TGTGCCAGCAGCAGGGACGGAGCAATTTCAGATACGCAGTATTTT	CASSRDGAISDTQYF
TRBV19	TRBJ1-2	TRBD1	-	TGTGCCAGTAGTACCGGGACAGCCTATGGCTACACCTTC	CASSTGTAYGYTF
TRBV7-2	TRBJ2-3	-	few	TGTGCCAGCAGCCTGTACGTGGATACGCAGTATTTT	CASSLYVDTQYF
TRBV11-2	TRBJ1-1	-	-	TGTGCCAGCAGCTTAGTCGGGATGTCAAACACTGAAGCTTTCTTT	CASSLVGMSNTEAFF
TRBV7-9	TRBJ2-3	TRBD2	-	TGTGCCAGCAGCTTGGCTAGCGGGAGCACAGATACGCAGTATTTT	CASSLASGSTDTQYF
TRBV29-1	TRBJ1-4	-	few	TGCAGCGGAAGGACTTCAACTAATGAAAAACTGTTTTTT	CSGRTSTNEKLFF
TRBV30	TRBJ2-1	-	-	TGTGCCTGGACCCTCCCCGGGACTAGGGGGCACAATGAGCAGTTCTTC	CAWTLPGTRGHNEQFF
TRBV7-9	TRBJ2-3	-	few	TGTGCCAGCAGCTTAGCGCTGTCCGGAACCACACATACGCAGTATTTT	CASSLALSGTTHTQYF
TRBV25-1	TRBJ1-4	TRBD1	-	TGTGCCAGCAGTCTCCCTGGGACAGGGACTAATGAAAAACTGTTTTTT	CASSLPGTGTNEKLFF
TRBV7-9	TRBJ2-3	-	-	TGTGCCAGCAGCTTAGAGTGGCAGGGAGATACGCAGTATTTT	CASSLEWQGDTQYF
TRBV7-9	TRBJ1-1	-	-	TGTGCCAGCAGCTTAGCTCCGGTTATGAACACTGAAGCTTTCTTT	CASSLAPVMNTEAFF
TRBV7-2	TRBJ1-2	-	few	TGTGCCAGCAGCGTCGACACTTATGGCTACACCTTC	CASSVDTYGYTF
TRBV5-1	TRBJ2-7	-	-	TGCGCCAGCGGGAGGGACAGATACTACGAGCAGTACTTC	CASGRDRYYEQYF
TRBV2	TRBJ2-3	TRBD2	-	TGTGCCAGCAGCCGGGGGGGTATAGATACGCAGTATTTT	CASSRGGIDTQYF
TRBV7-9	TRBJ1-4	-	few	TGTGCCAGCAGCCCAGATATTGTTCAAGATGAAAAACTGTTTTTT	CASSPDIVQDEKLFF
TRBV6-5	TRBJ2-3	-	few	TGTGCCAGCAGTGAACCAGATACGCAGTATTTT	CASSEPDTQYF
TRBV7-7	TRBJ2-1	-	-	TGTGCTAGCAGCTTAGCCAGCTACAATGAGCAGTTCTTC	CASSLASYNEQFF
TRBV4-1	TRBJ2-4	-	-	TGCGCCAGCAGCCAAGCGCGTCCGGGGACACCAAACCACATTCAGTACTTC	CASSQARPGTPNHIQYF
TRBV5-1	TRBJ2-2	-	-	TGCGCCAGCAGCTTGGACAGGAGGGCTACCGGGGAGCTGTTTTTT	CASSLDRRATGELFF
TRBV9	TRBJ2-1	-	-	TGTGCCAGCAGCGTAGGGGTCGGGGGCACCGAGCAGTTCTTC	CASSVGVGGTEQFF
TRBV10-3	TRBJ2-3	-	-	TGTGCCATCAAGTACCGGGACCCAACAGATACGCAGTATTTT	CAIKYRDPTDTQYF
TRBV7-2	TRBJ2-2	-	-	TGTGCCAGCAGCCCGCCACGCGGGACACCGAACACCGGGGAGCTGTTTTTT	CASSPPRGTPNTGELFF
TRBV9	TRBJ2-3	-	few	TGTGCCAGCAGCGCCTCTTTGGCAGATACGCAGTATTTT	CASSASLADTQYF
TRBV12-5	TRBJ1-2	TRBD1	few	TGTGCTAGGGACAGGGGTTATGGCTACACCTTC	CARDRGYGYTF
TRBV19	TRBJ1-2	-	few	TGTCGACCCACAGGTCGGCGTGGCTACACCTTC	CRPTGRRGYTF
TRBV7-2	TRBJ1-6	-	-	TGTGCCAGCAGCCCCCCTCGATGGAATAATTCACCCCTCCACTTT	CASSPPRWNNSPLHF
TRBV4-3	TRBJ1-3	-	few	TGCGCCAGCAGCCAAGACCCAGGGACGGGAAACACCATATATTTT	CASSQDPGTGNTIYF
TRBV29-1	TRBJ1-2	TRBD1	few	TGCAGCGTCGGGACAGGGACCTATGGCTACACCTTC	CSVGTGTYGYTF
TRBV9	TRBJ2-1	-	once	TGTGCCAGCAGCGTAGCGGTGGCGACTTCCAATGAGCAGTTCTTC	CASSVAVATSNEQFF
TRBV29-1	TRBJ1-1	TRBD1	few	TGCAGCGTTGTCGGGACAGGGGGCACTGAAGCTTTCTTT	CSVVGTGGTEAFF
TRBV18	TRBJ1-2	-	-	TGTGCCAGCTCACCCCCGGACGGGAATGGCTACACCTTC	CASSPPDGNGYTF